A selection of T cell receptor beta chains follows, all from one sample in a study of OX40 agonist ivuxolimab in advanced cancers. This table comes from immunoSEQ multiplex PCR, and its TCRdb copy is limited to in-frame clones, with some not included. This sample has 95,000 to 100,000 clones, with about four fifths found just once. The sequenced sample was CD4+ or CD8+ T cells sorted from blood, obtained in a trial of the OX40 agonist ivuxolimab. Receptors originate from an adult with an advanced solid tumor such as melanoma, head and neck, liver or kidney cancer. Both conserved end residues are part of each CDR3.

V: TRBV20-1
CDR3: CSGGQGYGYTF

V: TRBV7-2
CDR3: CASSLAGSSGNTIYF

V: TRBV5-6
CDR3: CASSDSLAPYEQYF

V: TRBV7-3
CDR3: CASSLRGSNTEAFF

V: TRBV18
CDR3: CASSPSTGVAEAFF

V: TRBV5-1
CDR3: CASSLAEQAPGANVLTF

V: TRBV10-2
CDR3: CASSDPTSGPYEQYF

V: TRBV9
CDR3: CASSVGDSNQPQHF

V: TRBV30
CDR3: CAWSAYSGTGDSPLHF

V: TRBV12-5
CDR3: CASGLVRLTGAEQKLFF

V: TRBV7-3
CDR3: CASSPGTANSPLHF

V: TRBV6-4
CDR3: CASSDTGTDTQYF

V: TRBV7-9
CDR3: CASSQGQGVEAFF

V: TRBV6-5
CDR3: CASSYTGNTEAFF

V: TRBV27
CDR3: CASMGTSFASYGYTF